This T cell receptor beta chain was captured by sequencing in a study of blood T cell repertoires in COVID-19. Study details: COVID-19 samples, acute and convalescent, were from the United States, Italy and Spain. The analysed material was cDNA or gDNA that came from T cells, B-cell-depleted T cells, or PBMCs.

The CDR3 contains 16 residues. CDR1 and CDR2 from the germline V gene are LGHNA and YNFKEQ. Trimming took 1 base from V and 0 from J, leaving 10 bases between them. Authors' processing steps: Reference gene primer amplification in the assay estimated nucleated cell counts. The repertoire was sequenced with immunoSEQ multiplex PCR; TCRdb's copy has only in-frame clones and lacks some. The V and J calls and clone size are taken from that table; D and trimming were inferred from the DNA. The sample has 150,000 or so clones, 80% to 90% seen once. The chain carries TRBV4-2 and TRBJ1-5; no definite D call. Sequencing was carried out using peripheral blood. This receptor was identified in a man between 60 and 75 years old with active or convalescent COVID-19. The DNA for the CDR3 is TGTGCCAGCAGCCAAGGGGGAGGGTATAGCAATCAGCCCCAGCATTTT. Translating it yields CASSQGGGYSNQPQHF.